One sample yielded the 27 T cell receptor beta chains listed below, sequenced in a study of cytomegalovirus exposure and HLA in healthy donors. PCR primers comprised 60 Vbeta and 13 Jbeta primers. Libraries were prepared by immunoSEQ multiplex PCR; TCRdb keeps only in-frame clonotypes and omits some of them. The sample records roughly 140,000 clones, approximately 81% being singletons. The sequenced material came from PBMCs. These receptors originate from a man between 18 and 35 years old in good health and CMV-seronegative.

Only a few counts were recorded for this clone. In nucleotides, the CDR3 is TGTGCCAGCAGCCCAGGGGGCGGGAGGGGAGAGACCCAGTACTTC. Residues: CASSPGGGRGETQYF. This chain uses TRBV5-6 with TRBJ2-5; D might be TRBD2 (9 bases). CDR3 length: 15 residues. In germline, CDR1 is SGHDT, CDR2 YYEEEE. V was trimmed by 4 bases and J by 4 bases, leaving 17 bases between them.

The rearrangement links TRBV2 to TRBJ2-1, with D possibly matching TRBD2 (6 bases). This CDR3 comprises 14 residues. The V end lost 7 bases, the J end lost 5 bases, and 15 bases lay between the germline ends. From germline, CDR1 is SNHLY and CDR2 FYNNEI. The CDR3 region has the DNA TGTGCCAGCACCTGGGAGGACGGGGACAATGAGCAGTTCTTC. Protein: CASTWEDGDNEQFF.

This clone was seen only once. The chain joins TRBV27 to TRBJ1-4; 8 bases fit TRBD1. The germline gives CDR1 MNHEY, CDR2 SMNVEV (reference sequence). The trim removed 5 bases at V and 8 bases at J, leaving 7 bases unmatched. The CDR3 runs to 14 residues. CDR3 bases: TGTGCCAGCAGTGCGACAGGGGCAGGGGAAAAACTGTTTTTT. Its translation is CASSATGAGEKLFF.

The table lists this clone with a few counts. The CDR3 protein is CATLGLAEGNEQFF. As DNA, the CDR3 is TGCGCCACCCTGGGACTAGCGGAGGGAAATGAGCAGTTCTTC. V gene TRBV10-2 combines with J gene TRBJ2-1; 11 bases fit TRBD2. The CDR3 is 14 amino acids. The germline CDR1 and CDR2 sequences are WSHSY and SAAADI. Trimming took 10 bases from V and 7 from J; bases not matched to a gene: 9.

This clone was observed a few times. Because the CDR3's place on the DNA is in doubt, the DNA is left out and the CDR3 is given as listed by TCRdb. This sequence joins TRBV28 and TRBJ2-3; the table assigns TRBD1, which was not confirmed against the DNA. The germline V gene encodes CDR1 MDHEN and CDR2 SYDVKM. The CDR3 totals 13 residues, both ends included. The CDR3 is CASRHLWGQGAYF.

The V call is TRBV25-1, the J call TRBJ2-7; maybe TRBD1 (6 bases). Trimming stripped 5 bases from V and 8 bases from J, with 22 bases between. Germline V gene lookup returns CDR1 MGHDK and CDR2 SYGVNS. This CDR3 spans 15 amino acids. In DNA form, the CDR3 reads TGTGCCAGCAGTTCCCCCAACAGGGAACGAGGCAAGCAGTACTTC. Amino acid sequence: CASSSPNRERGKQYF.

The V call is TRBV6-5, the J call TRBJ1-5, with D perhaps TRBD1 (5 bases). Trimming shortened V by 7 bases and J by 0 bases, and 13 bases separated the two germline ends. Per germline, CDR1 MNHEY and CDR2 SVGAGI. This CDR3 is built from 15 residues. CDR3 loop: CASKPGHFSNQPQHF. CDR3 bases: TGTGCCAGCAAACCAGGACACTTTAGCAATCAGCCCCAGCATTTT.

The chain links TRBV6-5 to TRBJ1-1; no clear D. V gave up 5 bases and J gave up 3 bases, with 10 bases separating them. CDR3 length: 13 residues. CDR1 is MNHEY and CDR2 is SVGAGI in the germline V gene. The CDR3 bases are TGTGCCAGCAGTACCGAGGGTGACACTGAAGCTTTCTTT. Protein: CASSTEGDTEAFF.

This clone was detected a few times. The rearrangement links TRBV4-3 to TRBJ2-7, with D perhaps matching TRBD2 (6 bases). The germline V gene has CDR1 LGHNA and CDR2 YSLEER. The CDR3 sequence is 13 residues long. V gave up 4 bases and J gave up 3 bases, with 10 bases separating them. The CDR3, as DNA: TGCGCCAGCAGCCCCCGAGCGGGCTACGAGCAGTACTTC. Its protein is CASSPRAGYEQYF.

This chain links TRBV30 with TRBJ2-7; a weak D match, TRBD2 (6 bases). The CDR3 sequence is 13 residues long. The germline gives CDR1 GTSNPN, CDR2 SVGIG (reference sequence). V lost 0 bases, J lost 7 bases, and 13 bases lay in between. CDR3 region: CAWSVGGAREQYF. The CDR3 nucleotides are TGTGCCTGGAGTGTAGGAGGGGCTCGGGAGCAGTACTTC. The full variable domain, its missing parts supplied by reference TRBV30 and TRBJ2-7, is SQTIHQWPATLVQPVGSPLSLECTVEGTSNPNLYWYRQAAGRGLQLLFYSVGIGQISSEVPQNLSASRPQDRQFILSSKKLLLSDSGFYLCAWSVGGAREQYFGPGTRLTVT.

In DNA, the CDR3 is TGTGCCAAGGGGTGGTACACCGGGGAGCTGTTTTTT. As protein: CAKGWYTGELFF. The genes are TRBV28 and TRBJ2-2; a possible D gene is TRBD1 (5 bases). This CDR3 has 12 amino acids. Germline V gene data show CDR1 as MDHEN and CDR2 as SYDVKM. Trimming left V 10 bases short and J 3 bases short, with 9 bases between. The full variable domain, completed using reference TRBV28 and TRBJ2-2, is DVKVTQSSRYLVKRTGEKVFLECVQDMDHENMFWYRQDPGLGLRLIYFSYDVKMKEKGDIPEGYSVSREKKERFSLILESASTNQTSMYLCAKGWYTGELFFGEGSRLTVL.

V is TRBV5-8 and J is TRBJ1-3; D not resolved. The V and J ends lost 2 bases and 3 bases respectively, with 18 bases between them. The CDR3 contains 17 residues. The germline V gene encodes CDR1 SGHTS and CDR2 YDEGEE. The DNA of the CDR3 is TGTGCCAGCAGCTTCACATCCGGGTCAGAATATGGAAACACCATATATTTT. It encodes CASSFTSGSEYGNTIYF.

This clone appeared a few times. The V and J genes are TRBV5-1 and TRBJ1-5; weak D call: TRBD1 (6 bases). The CDR3 spans 14 residues. CDR1 and CDR2 (germline): SGHRS, YFSETQ. Trimming removed 1 base at V and 9 bases at J, with 14 bases between. In nucleotides, the CDR3 is TGCGCCAGCAGCTTGTTAGGGGGTGATGGGCCCCAGCATTTT. Amino acids: CASSLLGGDGPQHF.

The V gene is TRBV28, the J gene TRBJ1-5; D is uncertain. This CDR3 region has 20 residues. CDR1 and CDR2 (germline): MDHEN, SYDVKM. V was pared by 6 bases and J by 2 bases, with 29 bases between. The CDR3 protein is CASRYDPNMGRSLRNQPQHF. CDR3 nucleotides: TGTGCCAGCAGGTACGACCCCAACATGGGCAGGTCCCTTCGCAATCAGCCCCAGCATTTT.

This clone was seen only a few times. This chain joins TRBV28 and TRBJ1-2, with 11 nucleotides matching TRBD1. The V segment lost 5 bases and the J segment 12 bases; nucleotides outside the gene matches: 17. The CDR3 extends over 16 amino acids. Looked up from germline, CDR1 is MDHEN and CDR2 is SYDVKM. CDR3 bases: TGTGCCAGCAGTCCGATTTGGGGGGACAGGGGGTCGTCAAACACCTTC. Translation gives CASSPIWGDRGSSNTF.

This chain uses TRBV29-1 with TRBJ1-2; D is ambiguous. This CDR3 region has 10 residues. Germline assignment: CDR1 SQVTM and CDR2 ANQGSEA. The V end lost 7 bases, the J end lost 8 bases, and 11 bases lay between the germline ends. The CDR3 bases are TGCAGCGCTGACCAGGCGGGCTACACCTTC. As protein: CSADQAGYTF.

This chain joins TRBV18 and TRBJ2-3; 7 bases match TRBD1. Trimming at V came to 6 bases and at J to 7 bases, leaving 19 bases not matched to a gene. In germline, CDR1 is KGHSH, CDR2 LQKENI. CDR3 length: 17 amino acids. The CDR3 sequence: CASSRWRDRDIINTQYF. DNA of the CDR3: TGTGCCAGCTCCCGGTGGCGAGACAGGGATATCATCAATACGCAGTATTTT.

The rearrangement links TRBV30 to TRBJ2-2; the D gene is possibly TRBD1 (6 bases). V lost 2 bases, J lost 4 bases, and 14 bases lay in between. The CDR3 is 15 amino acids. Germline V gene lookup returns CDR1 GTSNPN and CDR2 SVGIG (reference sequence). This CDR3 reads CAWSTSTGPTGELFF. CDR3 sequence (DNA): TGTGCCTGGAGTACTTCGACAGGCCCCACCGGGGAGCTGTTTTTT.

This clone was seen more than once but under ten times. The genes are TRBV5-1 and TRBJ2-7; 7 bases agree with TRBD2. The CDR3 spans 14 residues. V lost 0 bases to trimming and J lost 7 bases; unmatched junction nucleotides: 7. The germline CDR1 and CDR2 sequences are SGHRS and YFSETQ. CDR3: CASSLAFGLGEQYF. CDR3 nucleotides: TGCGCCAGCAGCTTGGCCTTTGGACTAGGTGAGCAGTACTTC.

The rearrangement joins TRBV7-9 to TRBJ1-3, with D possibly being TRBD1 (5 bases). Germline V CDR1 and CDR2: SEHNR, FQNEAQ (reference sequence). The V end was cut by 0 bases, the J end by 7 bases, with 10 bases between. The CDR3 sequence is 14 residues long. The CDR3 DNA follows: TGTGCCAGCAGCTTAGCGGGACTCTCGAACACCATATATTTT. Translating gives CASSLAGLSNTIYF.

The chain links TRBV5-1 to TRBJ1-5; the match to TRBD1 covers 8 bases. Unmatched junction bases numbered 4, after V lost 2 bases and J lost 3 bases. The CDR3 sequence is 15 residues long. In germline, CDR1 is SGHRS, CDR2 YFSETQ. CDR3: CASSLSGGLNQPQHF. CDR3 bases: TGCGCCAGCAGCTTATCAGGGGGCCTCAATCAGCCCCAGCATTTT.

V and J are TRBV7-2 and TRBJ2-5; 8 nucleotides line up with TRBD2. The CDR3 extends over 14 amino acids. Germline loops: CDR1 SGHTA, CDR2 FQGNSA. V was pared by 4 bases and J by 4 bases, with 5 bases of the junction left unmatched. The CDR3: CASSWRGVTETQYF. Here the CDR3 DNA reads TGTGCCAGCAGCTGGCGGGGGGTCACAGAGACCCAGTACTTC.

V and J are TRBV19 and TRBJ1-6, with 8 bases fitting TRBD1. This CDR3 is built from 16 residues. CDR1 is LNHDA, CDR2 SQIVND, per germline (reference sequence). Losses at the gene ends were 1 base for V and 7 bases for J; bases not matched to a gene: 6. CDR3 sequence (DNA): TGTGCCAGTAGTATAGCCGGACAGGGTGGCAATTCACCCCTCCACTTT. Translation gives CASSIAGQGGNSPLHF.

This clone was seen once. The CDR3 bases are TGTGCCAGTAGGGTGGACAGGGGCTTGAGTGAGACCCAGTACTTC. Protein sequence: CASRVDRGLSETQYF. The genes are TRBV19 and TRBJ2-5, with TRBD1 matching 9 bases. The V gene's germline CDR1 is LNHDA and CDR2 SQIVND (reference sequence). The CDR3 totals 15 residues. The V and J ends lost 6 bases and 5 bases, in that order; junction bases with no gene match: 10.

This sequence joins TRBV28 and TRBJ2-7; 7 nucleotides align to TRBD2. V gave up 4 bases and J gave up 3 bases; unmatched junction bases: 9. The germline CDR1 and CDR2 sequences are MDHEN and SYDVKM. CDR3 length equals 15 residues. The CDR3 DNA follows: TGTGCCAGCAGTTCCACCGGGACTAACCACTACGAGCAGTACTTC. Its translation: CASSSTGTNHYEQYF.

This clone was counted once. The gene calls are TRBV19 and TRBJ1-5, with TRBD1 matching 8 bases. Unmatched junction bases numbered 10, after V lost 5 bases and J lost 7 bases. In germline, CDR1 is LNHDA, CDR2 SQIVND (reference sequence). This CDR3 is 15 amino acids long. The CDR3 DNA reads TGTGCCAGTAGTCCCTTCGGACAGGGAAGGCAGCCCCAGCATTTT. Encoded protein: CASSPFGQGRQPQHF.

V gene TRBV27 combines with J gene TRBJ2-1, with D maybe TRBD2 (7 bases). The germline gives CDR1 MNHEY, CDR2 SMNVEV (reference sequence). The V end lost 4 bases, the J end lost 2 bases, and 9 bases lay between the germline ends. This CDR3 contains 14 residues. The DNA for the CDR3 is TGTGCCAGCAGTTCCGGGGGGCCCTACAATGAGCAGTTCTTC. Encoded protein: CASSSGGPYNEQFF.